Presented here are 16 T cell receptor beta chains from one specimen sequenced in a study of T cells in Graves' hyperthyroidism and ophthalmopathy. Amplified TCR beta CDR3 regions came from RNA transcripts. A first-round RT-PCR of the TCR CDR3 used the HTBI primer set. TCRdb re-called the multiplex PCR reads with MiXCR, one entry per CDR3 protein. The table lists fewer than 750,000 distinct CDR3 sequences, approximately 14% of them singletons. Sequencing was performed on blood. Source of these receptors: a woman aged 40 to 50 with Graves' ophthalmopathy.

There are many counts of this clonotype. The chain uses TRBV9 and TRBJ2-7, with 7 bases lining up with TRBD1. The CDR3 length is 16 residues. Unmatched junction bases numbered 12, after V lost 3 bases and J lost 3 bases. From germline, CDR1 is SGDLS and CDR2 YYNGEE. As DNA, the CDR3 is TGTGCCAGCAGCGGCGGAACAGGGGTCCCACTCTACGAGCAGTACTTC. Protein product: CASSGGTGVPLYEQYF.

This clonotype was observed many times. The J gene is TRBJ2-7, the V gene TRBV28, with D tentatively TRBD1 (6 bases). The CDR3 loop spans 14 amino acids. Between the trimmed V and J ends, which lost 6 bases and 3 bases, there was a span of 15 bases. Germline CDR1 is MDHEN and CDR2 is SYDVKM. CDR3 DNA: TGTGCCAGCAGCGGGACATACCCCTACTACGAGCAGTACTTC. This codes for CASSGTYPYYEQYF.

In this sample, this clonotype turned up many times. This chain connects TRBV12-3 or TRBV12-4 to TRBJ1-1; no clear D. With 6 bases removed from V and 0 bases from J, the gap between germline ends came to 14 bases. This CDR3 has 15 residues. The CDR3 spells CASRPFQSMNTEAFF. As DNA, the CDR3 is TGTGCCAGCAGACCTTTCCAGAGCATGAACACTGAAGCTTTCTTT.

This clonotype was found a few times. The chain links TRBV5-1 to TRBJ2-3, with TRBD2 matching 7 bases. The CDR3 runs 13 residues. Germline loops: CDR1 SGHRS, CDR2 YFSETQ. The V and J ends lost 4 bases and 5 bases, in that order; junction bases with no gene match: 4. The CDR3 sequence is CASSGRALDTQYF. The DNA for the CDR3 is TGCGCCAGCAGCGGGAGGGCCTTAGATACGCAGTATTTT.

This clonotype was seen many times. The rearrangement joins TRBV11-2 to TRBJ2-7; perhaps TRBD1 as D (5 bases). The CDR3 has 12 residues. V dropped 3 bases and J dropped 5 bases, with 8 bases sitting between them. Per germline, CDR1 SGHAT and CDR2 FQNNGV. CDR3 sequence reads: CASSFNRNEQYF. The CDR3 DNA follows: TGTGCCAGCAGCTTCAACAGGAACGAGCAGTACTTC.

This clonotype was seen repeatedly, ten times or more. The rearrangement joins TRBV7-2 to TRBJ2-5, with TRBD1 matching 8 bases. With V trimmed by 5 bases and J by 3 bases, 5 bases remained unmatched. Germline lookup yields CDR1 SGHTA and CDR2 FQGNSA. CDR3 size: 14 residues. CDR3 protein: CASSTQQGEETQYF. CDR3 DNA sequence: TGTGCCAGCAGCACCCAACAGGGGGAAGAGACCCAGTACTTC.

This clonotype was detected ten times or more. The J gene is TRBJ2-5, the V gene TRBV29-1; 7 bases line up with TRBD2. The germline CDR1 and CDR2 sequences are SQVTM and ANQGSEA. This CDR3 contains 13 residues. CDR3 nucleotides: TGCACCGTCTCCGGGACTAACAAAGAGACCCAGTACTTC. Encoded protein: CTVSGTNKETQYF.

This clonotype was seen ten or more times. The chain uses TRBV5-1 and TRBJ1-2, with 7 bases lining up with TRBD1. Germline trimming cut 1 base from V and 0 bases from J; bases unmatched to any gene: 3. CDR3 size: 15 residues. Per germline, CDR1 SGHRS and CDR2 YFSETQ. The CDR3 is CASSLSQGANYGYTF. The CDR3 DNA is TGCGCCAGCAGCTTGTCGCAGGGGGCTAACTATGGCTACACCTTC.

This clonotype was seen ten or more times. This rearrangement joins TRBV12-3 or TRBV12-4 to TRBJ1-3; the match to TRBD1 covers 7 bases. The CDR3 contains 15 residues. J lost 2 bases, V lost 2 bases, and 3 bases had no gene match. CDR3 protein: CASSLQTGAGNTIYF. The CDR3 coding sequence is TGTGCCAGCAGTTTACAAACAGGGGCTGGAAACACCATATATTTT.

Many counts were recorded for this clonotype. CDR3 loop: CSVRTGTETQYF. CDR3 DNA: TGCAGCGTCCGGACAGGGACGGAGACCCAGTACTTC. The V and J genes are TRBV29-1 and TRBJ2-5; 8 bases are shared with TRBD1. Trimming at V came to 6 bases and at J to 5 bases, leaving 5 bases not matched to a gene. The germline gives CDR1 SQVTM, CDR2 ANQGSEA. The CDR3 length is 12 residues.

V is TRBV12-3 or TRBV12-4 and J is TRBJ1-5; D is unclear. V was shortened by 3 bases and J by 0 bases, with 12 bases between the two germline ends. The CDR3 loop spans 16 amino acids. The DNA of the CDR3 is TGTGCCAGCAGTTTCCCCAAGGCGAATAGCAATCAGCCCCAGCATTTT. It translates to CASSFPKANSNQPQHF.

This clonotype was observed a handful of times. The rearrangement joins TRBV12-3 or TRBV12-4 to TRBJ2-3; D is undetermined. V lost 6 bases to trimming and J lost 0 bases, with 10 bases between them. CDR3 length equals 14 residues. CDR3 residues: CASRLTTSTDTQYF. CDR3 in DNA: TGTGCCAGCAGGCTAACTACTAGCACAGATACGCAGTATTTT.

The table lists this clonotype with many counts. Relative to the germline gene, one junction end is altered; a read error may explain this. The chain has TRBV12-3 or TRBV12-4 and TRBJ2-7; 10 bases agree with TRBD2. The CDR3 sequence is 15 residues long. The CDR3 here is CASSLGLASSYERYF. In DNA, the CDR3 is TGTGCCAGCAGTTTGGGACTAGCGTCATCCTACGAGCGGTACTTC.

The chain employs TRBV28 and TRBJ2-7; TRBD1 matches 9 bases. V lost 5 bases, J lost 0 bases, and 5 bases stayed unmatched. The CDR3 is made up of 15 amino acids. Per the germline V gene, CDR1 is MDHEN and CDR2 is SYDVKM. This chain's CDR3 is CASSIGTGTSYEQYF. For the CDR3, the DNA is TGTGCCAGCAGTATCGGGACAGGGACCTCCTACGAGCAGTACTTC.

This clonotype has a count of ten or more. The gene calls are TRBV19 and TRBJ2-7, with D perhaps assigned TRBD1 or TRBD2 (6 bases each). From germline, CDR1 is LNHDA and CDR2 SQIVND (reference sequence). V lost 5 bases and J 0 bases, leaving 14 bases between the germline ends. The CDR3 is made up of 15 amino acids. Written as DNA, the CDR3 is TGTGCCAGTAGTTCAATGGAGGGACACTCCTACGAGCAGTACTTC. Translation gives CASSSMEGHSYEQYF. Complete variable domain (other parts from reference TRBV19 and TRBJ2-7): DGGITQSPKYLFRKEGQNVTLSCEQNLNHDAMYWYRQDPGQGLRLIYYSQIVNDFQKGDIAEGYSVSREKKESFPLTVTSAQKNPTAFYLCASSSMEGHSYEQYFGPGTRLTVT.

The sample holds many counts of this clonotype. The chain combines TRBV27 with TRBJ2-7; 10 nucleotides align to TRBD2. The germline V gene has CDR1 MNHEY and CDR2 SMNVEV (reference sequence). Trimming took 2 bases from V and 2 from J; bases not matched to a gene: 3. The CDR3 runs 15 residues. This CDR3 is CASSLGLAETYEQYF. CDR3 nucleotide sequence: TGTGCCAGCAGTTTAGGACTAGCGGAGACCTACGAGCAGTACTTC.